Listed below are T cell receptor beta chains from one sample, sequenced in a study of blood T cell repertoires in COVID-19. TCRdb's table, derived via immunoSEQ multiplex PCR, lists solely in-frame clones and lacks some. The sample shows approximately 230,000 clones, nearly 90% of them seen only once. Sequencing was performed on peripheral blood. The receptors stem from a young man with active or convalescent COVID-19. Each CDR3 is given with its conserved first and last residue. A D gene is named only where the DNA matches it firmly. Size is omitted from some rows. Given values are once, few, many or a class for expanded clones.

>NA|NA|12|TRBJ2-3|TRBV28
CASSPVTDTQYF
TGTGCCAGCAGCCCCGTCACAGATACGCAGTATTTT
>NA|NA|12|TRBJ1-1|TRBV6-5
CASSQGLTEAFF
TGTGCCAGCAGTCAGGGTCTCACTGAAGCTTTCTTT
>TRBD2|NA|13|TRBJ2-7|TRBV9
CASSGTSGGQKYF
TGTGCCAGCAGCGGGACTAGCGGGGGGCAAAAGTACTTC
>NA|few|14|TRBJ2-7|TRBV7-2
CASSLGLFNDEQYF
TGTGCCAGCAGCTTAGGGCTGTTCAACGACGAGCAGTACTTC
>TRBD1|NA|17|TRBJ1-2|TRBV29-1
CSVVAGTGGFLRDGYTF
TGCAGCGTTGTGGCGGGTACAGGGGGCTTTCTTCGGGATGGCTACACCTTC
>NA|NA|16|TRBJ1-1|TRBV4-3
CASSQGLKGANTEAFF
TGCGCCAGCAGCCAAGGTTTGAAGGGAGCGAACACTGAAGCTTTCTTT
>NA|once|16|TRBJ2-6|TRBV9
CASSVDPTAGANVLTF
TGTGCCAGCAGCGTAGACCCCACCGCGGGGGCCAACGTCCTGACTTTC
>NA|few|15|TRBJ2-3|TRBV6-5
CASSPGILFTDTQYF
TGTGCCAGCAGTCCCGGGATCCTTTTCACAGATACGCAGTATTTT
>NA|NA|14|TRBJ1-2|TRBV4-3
CASSQDNRENGYTF
TGCGCCAGCAGCCAAGATAACAGGGAAAATGGCTACACCTTC
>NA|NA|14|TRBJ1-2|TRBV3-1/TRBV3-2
CASSQVTVRYGYTF
TGTGCCAGCAGCCAAGTGACAGTCAGATATGGCTACACCTTC
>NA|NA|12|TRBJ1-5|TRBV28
CASEGVGQPQHF
TGTGCCAGCGAAGGGGTTGGGCAGCCCCAGCATTTT
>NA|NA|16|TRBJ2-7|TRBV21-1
CASSKGGTGLPHEQYF
TGTGCCAGCAGCAAAGGAGGGACAGGACTCCCCCACGAGCAGTACTTC
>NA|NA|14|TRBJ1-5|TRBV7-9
CASSGTSGNQPQHF
TGTGCCAGCAGTGGGACAAGTGGTAATCAGCCCCAGCATTTT
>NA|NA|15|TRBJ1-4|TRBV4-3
CASSPSGGAGEKLFF
TGCGCCAGCAGCCCGTCTGGCGGGGCTGGTGAAAAACTGTTTTTT
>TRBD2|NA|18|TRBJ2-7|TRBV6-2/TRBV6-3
CASSYSLTSGRASYEQYF
TGTGCCAGCAGTTACTCTTTGACTAGCGGGAGGGCCTCCTACGAGCAGTACTTC
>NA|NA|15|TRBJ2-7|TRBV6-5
CASSYAAGSSYEQYF
TGTGCCAGCAGTTACGCGGCCGGAAGCTCCTACGAGCAGTACTTC
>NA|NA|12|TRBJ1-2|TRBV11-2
CASSSDTDGYTF
TGTGCCAGCAGCTCCGACACAGATGGCTACACCTTC
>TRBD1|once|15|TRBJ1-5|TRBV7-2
CASSFQGGKNQPQHF
TGTGCCAGCAGCTTCCAGGGGGGAAAAAATCAGCCCCAGCATTTT
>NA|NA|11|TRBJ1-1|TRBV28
CASSGTLVEFF
TGTGCCAGCAGTGGGACATTGGTGGAGTTCTTT
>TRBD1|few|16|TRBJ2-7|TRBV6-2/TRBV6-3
CASSHLDGQGAREQYF
TGTGCCAGCAGTCACCTCGATGGACAGGGGGCCCGCGAGCAGTACTTC
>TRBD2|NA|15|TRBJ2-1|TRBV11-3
CASSLTSGKGNEQFF
TGTGCCAGCAGCTTAACTAGCGGGAAGGGCAATGAGCAGTTCTTC
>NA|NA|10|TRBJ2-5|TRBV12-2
CASRPETQYF
TGTGCAAGTCGCCCGGAGACCCAGTACTTC
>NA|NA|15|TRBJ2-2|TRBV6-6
CASREQGQGAGELFF
TGTGCCAGCAGAGAACAGGGACAAGGCGCCGGGGAGCTGTTTTTT
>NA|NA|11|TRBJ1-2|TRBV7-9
CASSSGLGYTF
TGTGCCAGCAGCTCGGGACTGGGCTACACCTTC
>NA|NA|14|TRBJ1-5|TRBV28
CASSLRQPHQPQHF
TGTGCCAGCAGTCTTAGACAGCCCCATCAGCCCCAGCATTTT
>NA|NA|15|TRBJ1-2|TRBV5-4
CASSLVGGGNYGYTF
TGTGCCAGCAGCTTGGTGGGGGGAGGCAACTATGGCTACACCTTC
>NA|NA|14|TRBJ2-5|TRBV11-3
CASSPGGVGETQYF
TGTGCCAGCAGCCCGGGGGGCGTGGGAGAGACCCAGTACTTC
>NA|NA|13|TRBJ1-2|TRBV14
CASSQGQTYGYTF
TGTGCCAGCAGCCAAGGACAGACGTATGGCTACACCTTC
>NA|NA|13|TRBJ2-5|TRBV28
CASSFPFQETQYF
TGTGCCAGCAGTTTCCCCTTTCAAGAGACCCAGTACTTC
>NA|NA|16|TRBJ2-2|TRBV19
CASRGIGQGRTGELFF
TGTGCCAGTAGGGGAATTGGGCAGGGAAGGACCGGGGAGCTGTTTTTT
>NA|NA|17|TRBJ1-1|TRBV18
CASSPSGGVWENTEAFF
TGTGCCAGCTCCCCTTCTGGGGGGGTTTGGGAGAACACTGAAGCTTTCTTT
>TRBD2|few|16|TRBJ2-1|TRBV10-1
CASSDLRGASPNEQFF
TGCGCCAGCAGTGATTTGCGGGGGGCCTCCCCAAATGAGCAGTTCTTC
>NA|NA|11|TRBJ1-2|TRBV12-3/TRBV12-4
CASSRGQSGTF
TGTGCCAGCAGCAGAGGACAGAGTGGGACCTTC
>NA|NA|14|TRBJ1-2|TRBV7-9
CASSLPAASYGYTF
TGTGCCAGCAGCCTTCCGGCGGCCAGCTATGGCTACACCTTC
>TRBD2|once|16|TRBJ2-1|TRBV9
CASSDVAGLSYNEQFF
TGTGCCAGCAGCGACGTAGCGGGGCTATCCTACAATGAGCAGTTCTTC
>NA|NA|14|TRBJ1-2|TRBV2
CASSEVRTNYGYTF
TGTGCCAGCAGTGAGGTCAGGACTAACTATGGCTACACCTTC
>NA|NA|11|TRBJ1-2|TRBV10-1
CASALGGGYTF
TGCGCCAGTGCCCTCGGGGGGGGTTACACCTTC
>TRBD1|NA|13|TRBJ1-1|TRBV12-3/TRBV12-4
CASKSGTGGGAFF
TGTGCCAGCAAATCCGGGACAGGCGGAGGGGCTTTCTTT
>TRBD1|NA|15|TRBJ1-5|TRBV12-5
CASGLDREGNQPQHF
TGTGCTAGTGGTCTAGACAGGGAAGGCAATCAGCCCCAGCATTTT
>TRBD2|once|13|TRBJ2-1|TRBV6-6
CAGHSGGVGEQFF
TGTGCCGGCCATAGCGGGGGGGTGGGAGAGCAGTTCTTC
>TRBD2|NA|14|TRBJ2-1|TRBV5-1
CASSLPSGADEQFF
TGCGCCAGCAGCCTCCCTAGCGGTGCGGATGAGCAGTTCTTC
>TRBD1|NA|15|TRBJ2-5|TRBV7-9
CASSLAVGGAETQYF
TGTGCCAGCAGCTTAGCGGTAGGGGGCGCCGAGACCCAGTACTTC
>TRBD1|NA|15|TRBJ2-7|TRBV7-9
CASTLEGGQGSEQYF
TGTGCCAGCACCTTAGAGGGGGGACAGGGGAGCGAGCAGTACTTC
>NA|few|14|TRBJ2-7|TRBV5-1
CASSLDPSSYEQYF
TGCGCCAGCAGCTTGGATCCTAGCTCCTACGAGCAGTACTTC
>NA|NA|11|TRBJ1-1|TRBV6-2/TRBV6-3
CASSSFTEAFF
TGTGCCAGCAGTTCCTTCACTGAAGCTTTCTTT
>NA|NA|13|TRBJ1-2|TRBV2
CASKNQGYDGYTF
TGTGCCAGCAAGAACCAGGGGTATGATGGCTACACCTTC
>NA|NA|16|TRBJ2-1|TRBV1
CTSSQDARDFVHEQFF
TGCACCAGCAGCCAAGATGCCAGGGATTTTGTCCATGAGCAGTTCTTC
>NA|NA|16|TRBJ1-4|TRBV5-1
CASSLAAGGTNEKLFF
TGCGCCAGCAGCTTGGCGGCTGGGGGGACTAATGAAAAACTGTTTTTT
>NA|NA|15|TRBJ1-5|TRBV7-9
CASSLDPQGNRAQHF
TGTGCCAGCAGCTTAGATCCCCAGGGTAACCGCGCCCAGCATTTT